This T cell receptor (beta chain) appears in the sequencing data of a study of neurological immune-mediated disorders (dated by TCRdb to the late 2010s). Background for the entire study: Of the roughly 34 multiple sclerosis patients, roughly 30 had relapsing-remitting MS and 3 had secondary progressive MS. Of the 70 or so subjects in the cohort, some 14 were HAM/TSP patients, roughly 34 were multiple sclerosis patients, and some 20 were healthy controls. The approximately 110 TCR-beta libraries covered PBMC samples along with longitudinal samples, technical triplicates, and paired sorted CD4+ and CD8+ T-cell subsets. Peripheral blood TCR-beta repertoires from HTLV-I-associated myelopathy (HAM/TSP) patients, multiple sclerosis patients and healthy controls were compared by UMI-based sequencing.

For the unsorted PBMC libraries, 2 million PBMCs were stored in RNAlater at -80 degrees C until RNA extraction and were used to generate the libraries. The multiple sclerosis patients were enrolled in a US clinical protocol that used magnetic resonance imaging to evaluate disease progression. Peripheral blood was subjected to Ficoll-Hypaque density gradient centrifugation to isolate PBMCs, which were then cryopreserved in liquid nitrogen. To synthesize cDNA, template-switch 5'RACE was performed with a primer carrying a 10-nucleotide random unique molecular identifier so that each TCR transcript was tagged. Each sequencing run produced over 190 million TCR-beta sequences covering 15-18 subjects. The RNeasy kit was used to extract total RNA. The KAPA Real-time Library Amplification kit was used to amplify TCR-beta VDJ regions with primers for the TCR constant region and the 5'RACE anchor. Sample indexes and Illumina adaptors were added in a first PCR, after which library yield was increased in a second PCR. The roughly 650 bp TCR product was size-selected on a 2% E-gel SizeSelection system after Ampure bead purification. Before pooling, library quality was checked on a Bioanalyzer, concentration was measured with Qubit, and libraries were quantified with the Kapa Library Quantification kit. Libraries were sequenced paired-end 2 x 150 bp on an Illumina HiSeq 2500. To increase sequence diversity, about 25-30% phiX was spiked into each library pool. The source study handled its data this way. Quality-filtered reads were processed with the UMI-based MiGEC pipeline, and over 75% of raw TCR sequences were removed by the MiGEC pipeline during error correction. IMGT germline references were used for aligning VDJ genes, and each clonotype was defined as a unique CDR3 amino acid sequence together with its V-J genes. Clonal expansion, Shannon diversity, and CDR3 relatedness (CalcPairwiseDistances, ClusterSamples) were evaluated with VDJtools, and phylogenetic trees were built with CLCbio workbench. Clones with at least 8 unique UMIs were defined as expanded, with this threshold being based on coefficient-of-variation modelling across technical triplicates. The public reads were reprocessed in TCRdb via fastp at Q25 and MiXCR, keeping in-frame beta chains. Entries are consolidated by CDR3 protein sequence, retaining the most common genes and DNA. The V and J calls and clone size come from TCRdb's table, not from the authors' own analysis. Here the sample has about 40,000 distinct CDR3 sequences; 2.5% occur a single time. The top ten clones comprise about 2.4% of the sample.

The CDR3 sequence holds 14 residues, the cysteine and phenylalanine included. Only CDR3 DNA remains: 42 bases, in frame from the first base. The V and J ends are trimmed by 4 bases and 6 bases, leaving 15 bases between them. Looking up the germline V gene yields CDR1 LGHNA and CDR2 YNFKEQ. Beyond this particular receptor, the publication reports: The MS cluster showed no association with clinical or MRI features, and the authors stated that larger cohorts are needed. Phylogenetic analysis grouped repertoires from 18 of 34 MS patients into a cluster of related CDR3 sequences, suggesting a possible repertoire-level signature. No identical CDR3 amino acid sequences were shared among expanded clones across subjects, suggesting private TCR-beta repertoires in all groups. TCR clonal expansion was highest in HAM/TSP patients and lowest in MS patients, with MS patients falling below even healthy controls.

This clonotype was picked up one time. The antigen this receptor binds is unknown. The record has no base qualities; no much larger clone is one base away. A lone read is weak support. This receptor was obtained from a man over 45 with multiple sclerosis. The specimen sequenced was PBMCs. Recombination connected TRBV4-2 to TRBJ1-1; the D gene cannot be named for sure. The nucleotide sequence is given as TGTGCCAGCAGCCCTCCAAGCGGAGGAGCTGAAGCTTTCTTT. Its protein product is CASSPPSGGAEAFF.